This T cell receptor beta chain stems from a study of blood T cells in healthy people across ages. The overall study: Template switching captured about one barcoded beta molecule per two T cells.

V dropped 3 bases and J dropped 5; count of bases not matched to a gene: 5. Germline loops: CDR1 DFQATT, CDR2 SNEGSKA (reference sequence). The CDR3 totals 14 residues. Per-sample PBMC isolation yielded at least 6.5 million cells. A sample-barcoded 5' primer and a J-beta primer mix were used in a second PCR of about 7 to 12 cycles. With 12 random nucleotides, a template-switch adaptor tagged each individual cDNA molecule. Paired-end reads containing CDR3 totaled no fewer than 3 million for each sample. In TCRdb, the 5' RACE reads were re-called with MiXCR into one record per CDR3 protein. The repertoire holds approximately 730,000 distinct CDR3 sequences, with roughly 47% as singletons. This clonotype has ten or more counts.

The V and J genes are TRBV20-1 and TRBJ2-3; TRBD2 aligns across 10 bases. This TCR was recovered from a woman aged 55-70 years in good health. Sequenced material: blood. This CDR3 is CSARLAGEGDTQYF. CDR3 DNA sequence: TGCAGTGCTAGGCTAGCGGGAGAGGGAGATACGCAGTATTTT.